A single sample gave rise to the 5 T cell receptor beta chains below, sequenced in a study of T-cell memory formation after mild COVID-19. TCRdb itself ran the 5' RACE reads through MiXCR, one entry per CDR3 protein. This table holds some 190,000 distinct CDR3 sequences, 16% found once. Sequencing input: PBMCs or a T cell subset sorted from them (not recorded which). Source of these receptors: an adult woman who had mild COVID-19 (a few samples of this study predate the infection). Cell type and time point are not known.

This clonotype was found many times. V and J are TRBV13 and TRBJ2-7, with 13 bases that match TRBD2. Germline V CDR1 and CDR2: PRHDT, FYEKMQ (reference sequence). V shed 1 base, J shed 7 bases, and the junction held 4 bases outside the gene matches. The CDR3 sequence is 15 residues long. CDR3 residues: CASSLAGTSGKEQYF. The CDR3 nucleotides are TGTGCCAGCAGCTTAGCCGGGACTAGCGGGAAGGAGCAGTACTTC.

This clonotype was detected ten times or more. The rearrangement joins TRBV7-9 to TRBJ1-2; D possibly corresponds to TRBD1 (5 bases). The V gene lost 3 bases and the J gene lost 6 bases, with 14 bases spanning the gap. This CDR3 is built from 14 residues. Germline-derived CDR1 and CDR2 are SEHNR and FQNEAQ (reference sequence). The CDR3 nucleotides read TGTGCCAGCAGCTTCGACGGGGGAGTCCATGGCTACACCTTC. It codes for CASSFDGGVHGYTF.

The chain combines TRBV9 with TRBJ1-6; the D is unclear. Trimming cost V 0 bases and J 10 bases, with 8 bases left between them. The germline gives CDR1 SGDLS, CDR2 YYNGEE. This CDR3 contains 13 residues. The CDR3 spells CASSVEVRSPLHF. DNA for the CDR3: TGTGCCAGCAGCGTAGAGGTGCGATCACCCCTCCACTTT.

V and J are TRBV7-9 and TRBJ2-7; possibly TRBD1 for D (6 bases). CDR1 is SEHNR, CDR2 FQNEAQ, per germline (reference sequence). CDR3 size: 16 residues. V lost 3 bases, J lost 0 bases, and 15 bases lay in between. The CDR3 nucleotides read TGTGCCAGCAGCTTTACAGGGATGAGCGGCTCCTACGAGCAGTACTTC. This sequence encodes CASSFTGMSGSYEQYF. The variable domain in full, with the rest retrieved from reference TRBV7-9 and TRBJ2-7, is DTGVSQNPRHKITKRGQNVTFRCDPISEHNRLYWYRQTLGQGPEFLTYFQNEAQLEKSRLLSDRFSAERPKGSFSTLEIQRTEQGDSAMYLCASSFTGMSGSYEQYFGPGTRLTVT.

The rearrangement uses TRBV20-1 and TRBJ2-6; no clear D gene. Trimming took off 0 bases at V and 0 bases at J, with 6 bases between the two ends. The CDR3 has 15 residues. CDR1 and CDR2 (germline): DFQATT, SNEGSKA (reference sequence). In DNA, the CDR3 is TGCAGTGCTAGAGATGCAGTCTCTGGGGCCAACGTCCTGACTTTC. Its protein product is CSARDAVSGANVLTF.